This TCR beta chain is from a study of vaccination and CD4 T cells after COVID-19. The wider study: Median time from second vaccine dose to sampling was roughly 72 days (14 to 241).

The treatment is: approximately 9-day PBMC culture with coronavirus spike peptide pools or control peptides (ViraFEST assay). When approximately 10 days of culture had elapsed, CD4+ T cells were isolated by negative selection. Turning to this clonotype: Its antigen is undetermined.

Sequenced with the Oncomine TCR Beta short-read assay was DNA taken from cultured CD4+ T cells. It was cultured CD4+ T cells from which genomic DNA was extracted. TCRdb processed the PCR reads anew with MiXCR; each CDR3 protein has one entry. The table has 11,000 or so distinct CDR3 sequences, about 54% seen once. Sequencing used CD4+ T cells from blood, cultured in vitro. The sequence derives from a human donor who had recovered from COVID-19.

The chain's CDR3 is CSAGGLGGNPSEAFF. The DNA for the CDR3 is TGCAGTGCCGGAGGCTTGGGAGGAAATCCCTCTGAAGCTTTCTTT. The genes are TRBV20-1 and TRBJ1-1; no reliable D call. Germline V gene data show CDR1 as DFQATT and CDR2 as SNEGSKA (reference sequence). The V and J ends lost 6 bases and 6 bases respectively, with 23 bases between them. This CDR3 region has 15 residues.